The clone carrying this T cell receptor beta chain has a count of ten or more. Between the trimmed V and J ends, which lost 4 bases and 5 bases, there was a span of 9 bases. The CDR3 has 12 residues. CDR1 and CDR2 from the germline V gene are MGHDK and SYGVNS. The TCRbeta library incorporated unique molecular identifiers. MiXCR, applied by TCRdb to the PCR reads, yields one record per CDR3 protein. Among 200,000 to 250,000 distinct CDR3 sequences, 9.5% to 13% were seen once, and the ten largest hold roughly 30%. This sample stems from a study of T-cell reconstitution after alpha-beta-depleted transplantation in children.

The TCR originated in a child younger than two with acute myeloid leukemia, due to receive a stem cell transplant. The genes are TRBV25-1 and TRBJ2-7; D possibly corresponds to TRBD2 (5 bases). The sample in question was PBMCs, obtained before TCRalphabeta/CD19-depleted stem cell transplant. DNA of the CDR3: TGTGCCAGCAGTGCCGAGGGCCACGAGCAGTACTTC. It specifies CASSAEGHEQYF.